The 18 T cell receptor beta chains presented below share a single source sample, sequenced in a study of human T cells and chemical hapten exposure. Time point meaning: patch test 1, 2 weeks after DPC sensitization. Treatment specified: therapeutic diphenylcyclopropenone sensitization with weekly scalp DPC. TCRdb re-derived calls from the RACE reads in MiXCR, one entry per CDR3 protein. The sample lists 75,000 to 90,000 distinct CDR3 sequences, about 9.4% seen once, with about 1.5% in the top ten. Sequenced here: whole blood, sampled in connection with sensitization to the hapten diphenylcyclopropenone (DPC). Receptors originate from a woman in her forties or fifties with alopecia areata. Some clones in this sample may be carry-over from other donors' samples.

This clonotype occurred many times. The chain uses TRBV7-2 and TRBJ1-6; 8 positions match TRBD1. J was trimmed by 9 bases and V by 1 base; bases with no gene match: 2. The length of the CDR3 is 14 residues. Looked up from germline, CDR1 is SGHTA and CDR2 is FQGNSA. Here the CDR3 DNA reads TGTGCCAGCAGCTTAGAGACAGGGGCTTCACCCCTCCACTTT. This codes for CASSLETGASPLHF. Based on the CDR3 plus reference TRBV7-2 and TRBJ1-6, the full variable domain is GAGVSQSPSNKVTEKGKDVELRCDPISGHTALYWYRQSLGQGLEFLIYFQGNSAPDKSGLPSDRFSAERTGGSVSTLTIQRTQQEDSAVYLCASSLETGASPLHFGNGTRLTVT.

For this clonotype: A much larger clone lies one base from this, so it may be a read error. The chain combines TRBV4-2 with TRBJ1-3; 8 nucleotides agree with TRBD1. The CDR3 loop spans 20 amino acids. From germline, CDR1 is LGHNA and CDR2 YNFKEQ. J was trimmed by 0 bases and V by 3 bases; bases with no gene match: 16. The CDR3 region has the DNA TGTGCCAGCAGCCATACCTTCGGACAGGGCATTTCTAGCTCTGGAAACACCATATATTTT. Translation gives CASSHTFGQGISSSGNTIYF.

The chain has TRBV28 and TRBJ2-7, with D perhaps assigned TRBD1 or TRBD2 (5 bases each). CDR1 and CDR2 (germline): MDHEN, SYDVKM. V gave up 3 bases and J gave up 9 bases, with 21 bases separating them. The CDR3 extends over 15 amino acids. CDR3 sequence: CASSFSGTGPIAQYF. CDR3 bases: TGTGCCAGCAGTTTTTCCGGGACCGGGCCTATTGCGCAGTACTTC.

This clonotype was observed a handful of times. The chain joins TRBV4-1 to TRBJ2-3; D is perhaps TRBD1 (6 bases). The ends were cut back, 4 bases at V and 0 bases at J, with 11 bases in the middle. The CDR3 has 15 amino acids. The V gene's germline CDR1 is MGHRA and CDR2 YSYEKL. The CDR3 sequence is CASSLRGQSTDTQYF. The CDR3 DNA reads TGCGCCAGCAGCCTTCGTGGACAGAGCACAGATACGCAGTATTTT.

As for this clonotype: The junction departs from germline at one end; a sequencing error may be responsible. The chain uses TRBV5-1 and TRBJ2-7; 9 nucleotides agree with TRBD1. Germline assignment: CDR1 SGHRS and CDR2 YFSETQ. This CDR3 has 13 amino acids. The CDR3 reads CASSWSRDRDPQW. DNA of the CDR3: TGCGCCAGCAGCTGGTCCCGGGACAGGGATCCTCAGTGG.

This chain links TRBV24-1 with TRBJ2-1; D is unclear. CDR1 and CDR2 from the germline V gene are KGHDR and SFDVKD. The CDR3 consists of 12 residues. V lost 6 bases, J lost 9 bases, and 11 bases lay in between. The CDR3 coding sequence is TGTGCCACCAGTAGTCATCCCGGTGAGCAGTTCTTC. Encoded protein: CATSSHPGEQFF.

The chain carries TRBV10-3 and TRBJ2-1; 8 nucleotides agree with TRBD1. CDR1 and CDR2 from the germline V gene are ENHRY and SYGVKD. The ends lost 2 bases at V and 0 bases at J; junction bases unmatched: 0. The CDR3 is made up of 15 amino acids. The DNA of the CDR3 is TGTGCCATCAGTGAGGACAGGGGCTCCTACAATGAGCAGTTCTTC. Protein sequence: CAISEDRGSYNEQFF.

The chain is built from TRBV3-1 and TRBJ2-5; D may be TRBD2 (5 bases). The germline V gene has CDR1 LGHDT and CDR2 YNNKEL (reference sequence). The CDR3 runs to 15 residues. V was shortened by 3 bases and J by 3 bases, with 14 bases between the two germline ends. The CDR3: CASSQLGAAEETQYF. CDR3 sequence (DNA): TGTGCCAGCAGCCAGCTGGGAGCAGCCGAAGAGACCCAGTACTTC.

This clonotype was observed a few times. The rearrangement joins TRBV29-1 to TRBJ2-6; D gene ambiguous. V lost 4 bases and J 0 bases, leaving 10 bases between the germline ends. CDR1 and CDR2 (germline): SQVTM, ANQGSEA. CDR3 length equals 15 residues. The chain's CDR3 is CSVGTAVSGANVLTF. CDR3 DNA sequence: TGCAGCGTTGGAACAGCCGTCTCTGGGGCCAACGTCCTGACTTTC.

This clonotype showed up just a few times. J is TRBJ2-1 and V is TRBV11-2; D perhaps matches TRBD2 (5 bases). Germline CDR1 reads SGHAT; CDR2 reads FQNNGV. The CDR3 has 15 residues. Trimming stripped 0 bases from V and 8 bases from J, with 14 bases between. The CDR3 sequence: CASSLETGWADEQFF. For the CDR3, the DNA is TGTGCCAGCAGCTTAGAAACGGGATGGGCGGATGAGCAGTTCTTC.

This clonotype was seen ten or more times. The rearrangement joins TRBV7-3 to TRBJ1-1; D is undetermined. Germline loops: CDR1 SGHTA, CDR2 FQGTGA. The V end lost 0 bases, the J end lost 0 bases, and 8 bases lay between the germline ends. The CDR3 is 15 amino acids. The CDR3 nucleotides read TGTGCCAGCAGCTTAACGGGAGAGATGAACACTGAAGCTTTCTTT. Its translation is CASSLTGEMNTEAFF.

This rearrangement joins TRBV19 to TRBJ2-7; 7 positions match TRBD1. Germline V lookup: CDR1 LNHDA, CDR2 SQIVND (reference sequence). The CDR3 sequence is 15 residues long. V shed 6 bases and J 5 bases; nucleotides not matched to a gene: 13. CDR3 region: CASRDWPRGSNEQYF. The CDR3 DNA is TGTGCCAGTAGAGATTGGCCCAGGGGGAGCAACGAGCAGTACTTC.

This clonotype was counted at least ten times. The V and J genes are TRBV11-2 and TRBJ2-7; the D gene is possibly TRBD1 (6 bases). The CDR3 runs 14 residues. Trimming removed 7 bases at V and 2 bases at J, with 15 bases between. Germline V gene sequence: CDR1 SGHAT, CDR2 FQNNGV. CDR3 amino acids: CASTPTGLPYEQYF. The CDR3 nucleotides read TGTGCCAGCACCCCGACAGGCCTGCCCTACGAGCAGTACTTC.

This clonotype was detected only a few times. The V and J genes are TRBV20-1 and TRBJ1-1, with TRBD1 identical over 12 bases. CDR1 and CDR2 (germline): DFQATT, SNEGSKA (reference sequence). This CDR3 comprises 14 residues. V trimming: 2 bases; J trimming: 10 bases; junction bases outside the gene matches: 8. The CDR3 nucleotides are TGCAGTGCTAGACCCGGGACAGGGGGCTGGGGAGCTTTCTTT. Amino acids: CSARPGTGGWGAFF.

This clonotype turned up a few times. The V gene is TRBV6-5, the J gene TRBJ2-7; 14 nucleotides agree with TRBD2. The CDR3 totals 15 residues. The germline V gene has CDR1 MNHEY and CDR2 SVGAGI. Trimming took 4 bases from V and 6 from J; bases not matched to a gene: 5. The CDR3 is CASSSRLAGGGEQYF. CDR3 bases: TGTGCCAGCAGTTCTCGACTAGCGGGAGGGGGCGAGCAGTACTTC.

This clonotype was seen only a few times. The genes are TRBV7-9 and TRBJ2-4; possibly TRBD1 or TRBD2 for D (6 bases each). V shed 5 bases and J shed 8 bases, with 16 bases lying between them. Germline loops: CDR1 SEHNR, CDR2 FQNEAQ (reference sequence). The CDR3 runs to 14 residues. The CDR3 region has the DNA TGTGCCAGCAGCCCAGAAGGGGGGACTGACATTCAGTACTTC. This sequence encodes CASSPEGGTDIQYF.

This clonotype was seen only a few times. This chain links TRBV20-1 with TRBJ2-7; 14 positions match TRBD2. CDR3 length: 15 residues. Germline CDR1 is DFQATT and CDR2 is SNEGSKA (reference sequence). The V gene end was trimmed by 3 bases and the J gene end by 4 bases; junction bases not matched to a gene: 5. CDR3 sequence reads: CSASGTSGRWYEQYF. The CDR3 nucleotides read TGCAGTGCTAGTGGGACTAGCGGGAGATGGTACGAGCAGTACTTC.

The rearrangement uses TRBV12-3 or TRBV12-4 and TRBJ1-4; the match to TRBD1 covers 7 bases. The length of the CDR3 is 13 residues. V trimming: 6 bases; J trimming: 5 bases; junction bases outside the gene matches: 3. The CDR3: CASRGQMNEKLFF. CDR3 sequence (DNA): TGTGCCAGCAGGGGACAGATGAATGAAAAACTGTTTTTT.